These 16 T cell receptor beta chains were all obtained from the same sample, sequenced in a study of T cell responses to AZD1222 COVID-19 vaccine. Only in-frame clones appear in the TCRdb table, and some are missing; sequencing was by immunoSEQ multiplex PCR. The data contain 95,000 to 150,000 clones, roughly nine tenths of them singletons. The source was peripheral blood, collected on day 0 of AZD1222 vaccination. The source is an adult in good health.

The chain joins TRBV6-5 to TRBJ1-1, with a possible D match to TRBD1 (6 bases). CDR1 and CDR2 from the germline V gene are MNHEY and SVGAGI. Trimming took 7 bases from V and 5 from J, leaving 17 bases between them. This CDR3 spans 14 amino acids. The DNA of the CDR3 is TGTGCCAGCACCCGAGGGACAAAGGGAACTGAAGCTTTCTTT. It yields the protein CASTRGTKGTEAFF.

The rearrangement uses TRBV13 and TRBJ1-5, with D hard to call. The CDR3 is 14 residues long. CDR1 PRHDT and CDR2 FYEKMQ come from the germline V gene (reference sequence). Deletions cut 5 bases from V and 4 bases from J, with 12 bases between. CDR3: CASSQSGRNQPQHF. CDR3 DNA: TGTGCCAGCAGCCAGAGCGGGCGAAATCAGCCCCAGCATTTT.

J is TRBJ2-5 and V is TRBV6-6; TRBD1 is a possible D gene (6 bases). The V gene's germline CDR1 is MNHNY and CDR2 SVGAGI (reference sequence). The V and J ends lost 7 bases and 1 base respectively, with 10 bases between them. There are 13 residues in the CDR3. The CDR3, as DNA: TGTGCCAGCAATGGACAGCCCCAAGAGACCCAGTACTTC. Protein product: CASNGQPQETQYF.

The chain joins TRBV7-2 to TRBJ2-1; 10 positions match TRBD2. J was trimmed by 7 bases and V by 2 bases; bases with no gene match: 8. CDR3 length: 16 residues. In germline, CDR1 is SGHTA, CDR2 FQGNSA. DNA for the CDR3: TGTGCCAGCAGCTTAAGTCCTCATAGCGGGAGGAATGAGCAGTTCTTC. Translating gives CASSLSPHSGRNEQFF.

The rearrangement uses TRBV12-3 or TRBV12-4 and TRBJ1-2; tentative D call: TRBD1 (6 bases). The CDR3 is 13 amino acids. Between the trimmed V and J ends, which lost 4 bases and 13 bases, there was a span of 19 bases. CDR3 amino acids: CASSYGGAGSGTF. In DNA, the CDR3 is TGTGCCAGCAGTTATGGGGGCGCCGGATCCGGCACCTTC.

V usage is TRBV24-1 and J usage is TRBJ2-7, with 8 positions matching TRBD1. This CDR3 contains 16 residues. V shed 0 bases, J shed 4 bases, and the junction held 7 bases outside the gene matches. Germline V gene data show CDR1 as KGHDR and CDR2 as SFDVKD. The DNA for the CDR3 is TGTGCCACCAGTGATTTGCGACGGGACAGGCCGTACGAGCAGTACTTC. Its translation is CATSDLRRDRPYEQYF.

The CDR3 DNA follows: TGTGCCAGTACCCAAAGGTGGAGGGGCCAGCCCCAGCATTTT. Translated: CASTQRWRGQPQHF. V gene TRBV19 combines with J gene TRBJ1-5, with TRBD1 as a possible D gene (5 bases). This CDR3 is built from 14 residues. The V end was cut by 7 bases, the J end by 7 bases, with 17 bases between. CDR1 is LNHDA and CDR2 is SQIVND in the germline V gene (reference sequence). Complete variable domain (other parts from reference TRBV19 and TRBJ1-5): DGGITQSPKYLFRKEGQNVTLSCEQNLNHDAMYWYRQDPGQGLRLIYYSQIVNDFQKGDIAEGYSVSREKKESFPLTVTSAQKNPTAFYLCASTQRWRGQPQHFGDGTRLSIL.

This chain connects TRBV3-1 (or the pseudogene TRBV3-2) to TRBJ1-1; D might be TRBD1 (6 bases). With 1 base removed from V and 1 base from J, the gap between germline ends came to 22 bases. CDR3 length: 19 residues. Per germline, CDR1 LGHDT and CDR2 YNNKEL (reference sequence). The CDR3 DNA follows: TGTGCCAGCAGCCAAGGATGGCAACAAGGGGGTAGGGCGAACACTGAAGCTTTCTTT. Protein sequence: CASSQGWQQGGRANTEAFF.

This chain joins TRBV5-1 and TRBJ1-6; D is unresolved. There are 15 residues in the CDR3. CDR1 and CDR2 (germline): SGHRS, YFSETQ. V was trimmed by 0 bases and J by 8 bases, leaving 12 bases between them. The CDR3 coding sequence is TGCGCCAGCAGCTTGGGTCAGGCGAGGGATTCACCCCTCCACTTT. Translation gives CASSLGQARDSPLHF.

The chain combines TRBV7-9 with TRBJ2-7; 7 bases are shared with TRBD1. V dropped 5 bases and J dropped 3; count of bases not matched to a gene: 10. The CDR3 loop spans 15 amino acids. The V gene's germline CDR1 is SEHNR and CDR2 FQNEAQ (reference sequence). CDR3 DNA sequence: TGTGCCAGCAGCGGGACAGCAAGATTCCACTACGAGCAGTACTTC. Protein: CASSGTARFHYEQYF.

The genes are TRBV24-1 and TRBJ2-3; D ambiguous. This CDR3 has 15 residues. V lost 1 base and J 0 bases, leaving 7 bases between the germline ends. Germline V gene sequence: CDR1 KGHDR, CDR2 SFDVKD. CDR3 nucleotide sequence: TGTGCCACCAGTGATTTCCAGACAAGCACAGATACGCAGTATTTT. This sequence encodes CATSDFQTSTDTQYF.

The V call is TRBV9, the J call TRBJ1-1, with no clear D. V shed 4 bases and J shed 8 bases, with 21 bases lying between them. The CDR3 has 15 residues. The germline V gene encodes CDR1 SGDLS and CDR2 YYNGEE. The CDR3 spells CASSPKMLPDHEAFF. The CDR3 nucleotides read TGTGCCAGCAGCCCGAAGATGTTACCGGATCACGAAGCTTTCTTT.

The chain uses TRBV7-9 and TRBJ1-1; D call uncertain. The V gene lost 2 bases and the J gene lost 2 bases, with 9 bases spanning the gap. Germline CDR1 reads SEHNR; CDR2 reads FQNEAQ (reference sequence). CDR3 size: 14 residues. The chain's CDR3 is CASSLTASNTEAFF. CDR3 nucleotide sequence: TGTGCCAGCAGCTTAACGGCCAGTAACACTGAAGCTTTCTTT. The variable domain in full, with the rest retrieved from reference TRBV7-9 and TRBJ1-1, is DTGVSQNPRHKITKRGQNVTFRCDPISEHNRLYWYRQTLGQGPEFLTYFQNEAQLEKSRLLSDRFSAERPKGSFSTLEIQRTEQGDSAMYLCASSLTASNTEAFFGQGTRLTVV.

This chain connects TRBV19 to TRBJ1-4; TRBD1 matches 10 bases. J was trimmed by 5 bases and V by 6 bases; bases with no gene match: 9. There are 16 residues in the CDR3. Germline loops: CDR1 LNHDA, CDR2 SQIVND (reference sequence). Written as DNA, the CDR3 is TGTGCCAGTAGGATTGCGACAGGGGGCGGAAATGAAAAACTGTTTTTT. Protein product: CASRIATGGGNEKLFF.

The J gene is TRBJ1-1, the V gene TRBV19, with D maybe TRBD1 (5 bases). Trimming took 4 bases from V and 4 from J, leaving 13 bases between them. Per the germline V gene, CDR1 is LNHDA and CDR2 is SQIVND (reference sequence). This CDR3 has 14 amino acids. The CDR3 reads CASSRFGGTTEAFF. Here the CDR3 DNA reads TGTGCCAGTAGTAGGTTCGGGGGGACCACTGAAGCTTTCTTT.

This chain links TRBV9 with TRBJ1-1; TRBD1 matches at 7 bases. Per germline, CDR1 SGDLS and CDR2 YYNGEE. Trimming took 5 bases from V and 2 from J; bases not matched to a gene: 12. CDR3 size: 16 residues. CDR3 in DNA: TGTGCCAGCAGTGCAGACAGGGTGGGACCAAACACTGAAGCTTTCTTT. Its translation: CASSADRVGPNTEAFF. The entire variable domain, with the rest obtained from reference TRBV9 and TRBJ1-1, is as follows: DSGVTQTPKHLITATGQRVTLRCSPRSGDLSVYWYQQSLDQGLQFLIQYYNGEERAKGNILERFSAQQFPDLHSELNLSSLELGDSALYFCASSADRVGPNTEAFFGQGTRLTVV.